A selection of T cell receptor beta chains follows, all from one sample in a study of T-cell memory formation after mild COVID-19. From the 5' RACE reads, TCRdb called clonotypes with MiXCR, one entry per CDR3 protein. Counted here are hundreds of thousands of distinct CDR3 sequences, approximately 19% occurring once; the ten biggest clones make up 12%. The sequenced sample consisted of PBMCs or a T cell subset sorted from them (not recorded which). The receptors originated from an adult woman who had mild COVID-19 (a few samples of this study predate the infection). Cell type and time point are not known. Both conserved end residues are part of each CDR3. The D gene is left open where the match is weak. Size tells how often a clone was seen (once, few, many) or the class of an expanded clone, and some rows leave it out.

V: TRBV28; size: few; D: -; J: TRBJ1-1; DNA: TGTGCCACAGACACGAACACTGAAGCTTTCTTT; CDR3: CATDTNTEAFF
V: TRBV11-2; size: -; D: -; J: TRBJ1-4; DNA: TGTGCCAGCAGCCCGGGACGGGATTTGTTTTTT; CDR3: CASSPGRDLFF
V: TRBV20-1; size: -; D: TRBD1; J: TRBJ2-7; DNA: TGCAGTGCTGGACAGGGGTCTTACTACGAGCAGTACTTC; CDR3: CSAGQGSYYEQYF
V: TRBV12-3/TRBV12-4; size: -; D: TRBD2; J: TRBJ2-1; DNA: TGTGCCAGCAGTTCCCTTACTAGCGGGGGGGCTGGTGAGCAGTTCTTC; CDR3: CASSSLTSGGAGEQFF
V: TRBV30; size: few; D: -; J: TRBJ1-5; DNA: TGTGCCTGGAGTGGTCAGGGGCAGCCCCAGCATTTT; CDR3: CAWSGQGQPQHF
V: TRBV7-6; size: -; D: TRBD1; J: TRBJ2-2; DNA: TGTGCCAGCAGCTTTTCGACAGGGGGCATTAACACCGGGGAGCTGTTTTTT; CDR3: CASSFSTGGINTGELFF
V: TRBV20-1; size: few; D: -; J: TRBJ2-5; DNA: TGCAGTGCTAGTCCCCCTTCGGGGCGGCAAGAGACCCAGTACTTC; CDR3: CSASPPSGRQETQYF
V: TRBV27; size: few; D: TRBD2; J: TRBJ2-1; DNA: TGTGCCAGCAGTCCCCCCCCTCTAGGCGGGAGGGCAAGTGAGCAGTTCTTC; CDR3: CASSPPPLGGRASEQFF
V: TRBV18; size: -; D: -; J: TRBJ2-1; DNA: TGTGCCAGCTCACGAGCCTCCTTGGATGAGCAGTTCTTC; CDR3: CASSRASLDEQFF
V: TRBV12-3/TRBV12-4; size: many; D: -; J: TRBJ2-2; DNA: TGTGCCAGCAGTCACGCCGGGGAGCTGTTTTTT; CDR3: CASSHAGELFF
V: TRBV15; size: few; D: TRBD2; J: TRBJ2-3; DNA: TGTGCCACCAGCAGTACTAGCGGGAGCGACACAGATACGCAGTATTTT; CDR3: CATSSTSGSDTDTQYF
V: TRBV19; size: -; D: TRBD2; J: TRBJ2-7; DNA: TGTGCCACCCAAGCTGGGCCACGCGGGAGGTGGTCCGAGCAGTACTTC; CDR3: CATQAGPRGRWSEQYF
V: TRBV7-9; size: few; D: -; J: TRBJ2-1; DNA: TGTGCCAGCAGCTTAGTTACCAGGGGAGTCTACAATGAGCAGTTCTTC; CDR3: CASSLVTRGVYNEQFF
V: TRBV12-3/TRBV12-4; size: -; D: TRBD1; J: TRBJ1-5; DNA: TGTGCCAGCAGGAGTAACAGGGGTAATCAGCCCCAGCATTTT; CDR3: CASRSNRGNQPQHF
V: TRBV13; size: few; D: -; J: TRBJ2-2; DNA: TGTGCCAGCAGCTCCCTCGTCGGGGAGCTGTTTTTT; CDR3: CASSSLVGELFF
V: TRBV6-4; size: few; D: -; J: TRBJ1-1; DNA: TGTGCCAGCAGTTACCAGGTGAACACTGAAGCTTTCTTT; CDR3: CASSYQVNTEAFF
V: TRBV9; size: few; D: -; J: TRBJ1-1; DNA: TGTGCCAGCAGCGTGGCGGGGGCGTACACTGAAGCTTTCTTT; CDR3: CASSVAGAYTEAFF
V: TRBV18; size: many; D: TRBD2; J: TRBJ2-7; DNA: TGTGCCAGCACGGAGAAAGCGGGAGGGCCTCACGAGCAGTACTTC; CDR3: CASTEKAGGPHEQYF
V: TRBV3-1; size: -; D: -; J: TRBJ2-7; DNA: TGTGCCAGCAGCCAAATTCTCGGCAGGGGCTACGAGCAGTACTTC; CDR3: CASSQILGRGYEQYF
V: TRBV14; size: -; D: -; J: TRBJ2-5; DNA: TGTGCCAGCAGCCAAGGGCGATTAACAGCCGAGACCCAGTACTTC; CDR3: CASSQGRLTAETQYF
V: TRBV27; size: -; D: TRBD1; J: TRBJ2-5; DNA: TGTGCCAGCAGTTTTTTTGGGACAGGGAACCAAGAGACCCAGTACTTC; CDR3: CASSFFGTGNQETQYF
V: TRBV19; size: -; D: TRBD1; J: TRBJ1-2; DNA: TGTGCCAGTAGTGGAGTCCCGGGACAGGAACCAGAGTATGGCTACACCTTC; CDR3: CASSGVPGQEPEYGYTF
V: TRBV6-2/TRBV6-3; size: -; D: -; J: TRBJ2-2; DNA: TGTGCCAGCAGATACGGGGCCGGGGAGCTGTTTTTT; CDR3: CASRYGAGELFF
V: TRBV12-3/TRBV12-4; size: few; D: TRBD1; J: TRBJ2-7; DNA: TGTGCCAGCAGTCTAGGACAGGGGGATGACTACGAGCAGTACTTC; CDR3: CASSLGQGDDYEQYF
V: TRBV30; size: -; D: TRBD1; J: TRBJ1-5; DNA: TGTGCCTGGAACCGACAGGGGGCAGGCAATCAGCCCCAGCATTTT; CDR3: CAWNRQGAGNQPQHF
V: TRBV2; size: many; D: TRBD2; J: TRBJ2-1; DNA: TGTGCCAGCAGACCGAGCGGGATATACAATGAGCAGTTCTTC; CDR3: CASRPSGIYNEQFF
V: TRBV7-6; size: few; D: TRBD2; J: TRBJ2-1; DNA: TGTGCCAGCAGCCGAGCGGGGGGGATGGAGAATGAGCAGTTCTTC; CDR3: CASSRAGGMENEQFF
V: TRBV4-3; size: few; D: -; J: TRBJ2-7; DNA: TGCGCCAGCAGCCAAGATCTAGACCGACGGAGCTCCTACGAGCAGTACTTC; CDR3: CASSQDLDRRSSYEQYF
V: TRBV3-1; size: -; D: TRBD2; J: TRBJ2-5; DNA: TGTGCCAGCAGGGGACTAGCGGGTGGAGAGACCCAGTACTTC; CDR3: CASRGLAGGETQYF
V: TRBV4-1; size: -; D: -; J: TRBJ2-7; DNA: TGCGCCAGCAGCCAAGTAGGGGCCACCTACGAGCAGTACTTC; CDR3: CASSQVGATYEQYF
V: TRBV7-6; size: few; D: -; J: TRBJ2-3; DNA: TGTGCCAGCACCACCGCTCCGGATACGCAGTATTTT; CDR3: CASTTAPDTQYF
V: TRBV12-3/TRBV12-4; size: -; D: TRBD2; J: TRBJ2-7; DNA: TGTGCCAGCACCCCCGGCCCACTAGCGAGCTCCTACGAGCAGTACTTC; CDR3: CASTPGPLASSYEQYF
V: TRBV5-7; size: few; D: -; J: TRBJ2-7; DNA: TGTGCCAGCAGCTTGTCGACGGGCCGGGGGAGGAACTACGAGCAGTACTTC; CDR3: CASSLSTGRGRNYEQYF
V: TRBV6-2/TRBV6-3; size: -; D: -; J: TRBJ2-4; DNA: TGTGCCAGCAGTTACTCGATACTACCGGGCATTCAGTACTTC; CDR3: CASSYSILPGIQYF
V: TRBV5-5; size: few; D: -; J: TRBJ2-5; DNA: TGTGCCAGCAGCTTCTCTATGGGGGAGGAGACCCAGTACTTC; CDR3: CASSFSMGEETQYF
V: TRBV4-3; size: many; D: TRBD1; J: TRBJ2-7; DNA: TGCGCCAGCAGCCAAGAGGACAGGTCCAGCTCCTACGAGCAGTACTTC; CDR3: CASSQEDRSSSYEQYF
V: TRBV29-1; size: -; D: -; J: TRBJ2-5; DNA: TGCAGCGTCGCCGCGTCTAGTTTTGGGACCCAGTACTTC; CDR3: CSVAASSFGTQYF
V: TRBV4-3; size: -; D: -; J: TRBJ1-1; DNA: TGCGCCAGCAGCCAAGGCGGTCCGCGCACTGAAGCTTTCTTT; CDR3: CASSQGGPRTEAFF
V: TRBV29-1; size: few; D: TRBD1; J: TRBJ2-5; DNA: TGCAGCGTGCCCAGTTGGGACAGCCAAGAGACCCAGTACTTC; CDR3: CSVPSWDSQETQYF
V: TRBV18; size: -; D: -; J: TRBJ1-2; DNA: TGTGCCAGCTCGCGAACCTCGACGGGCTACACCTTC; CDR3: CASSRTSTGYTF
V: TRBV5-5; size: few; D: -; J: TRBJ2-5; DNA: TGTGCCAGCAGTCGTGACGGCTGGGGGGAGACCCAGTACTTC; CDR3: CASSRDGWGETQYF
V: TRBV5-4; size: -; D: TRBD1; J: TRBJ2-7; DNA: TGTGCCAGCAGCCCCGGGACAGGGCCACTCGAGCAGTACTTC; CDR3: CASSPGTGPLEQYF
V: TRBV5-1; size: few; D: -; J: TRBJ1-1; DNA: TGCGCCAGCAGCAACGGCCCAACTGTGAACACTGAAGCTTTCTTT; CDR3: CASSNGPTVNTEAFF
V: TRBV6-4; size: -; D: -; J: TRBJ1-1; DNA: TGTGCCAGCAGTGACTCGACGTACACTGAAGCTTTCTTT; CDR3: CASSDSTYTEAFF
V: TRBV7-2; size: few; D: TRBD2; J: TRBJ2-3; DNA: TGTGCCAGCACCTCACGGTCGATTAGCGGGAGGGCGGTTGAGGCAGATACGCAGTATTTT; CDR3: CASTSRSISGRAVEADTQYF
V: TRBV30; size: -; D: -; J: TRBJ1-1; DNA: TGTGCCTGGAGTGTACTTTTTGACAGCGGCGAAGCTTTCTTT; CDR3: CAWSVLFDSGEAFF
V: TRBV20-1; size: -; D: TRBD1; J: TRBJ2-2; DNA: TGCAGTGCGGACAGGGGGCGCCTTACCGGGGAGCTGTTTTTT; CDR3: CSADRGRLTGELFF
V: TRBV11-2; size: few; D: -; J: TRBJ2-3; DNA: TGTGCCAGCAGCACCCACTTGGATACGCAGTATTTT; CDR3: CASSTHLDTQYF
V: TRBV5-5; size: many; D: TRBD2; J: TRBJ2-1; DNA: TGTGCCAGCACCCGAGGCGGGAGGTCCTACAATGAGCAGTTCTTC; CDR3: CASTRGGRSYNEQFF
V: TRBV5-1; size: -; D: -; J: TRBJ1-1; DNA: TGCGCCAGCAAACCGACAGAGAACACTGAAGCTTTCTTT; CDR3: CASKPTENTEAFF
V: TRBV4-1; size: -; D: TRBD1; J: TRBJ1-1; DNA: TGCGCCAGCAGCCAAAGAGGGAGACAGGGGGCCACTGAAGCTTTCTTT; CDR3: CASSQRGRQGATEAFF